These 14 T cell receptor beta chains were sequenced from one sample in a study of cytomegalovirus exposure and HLA in healthy donors (dated by TCRdb to about 2017). The library was produced with the immunoSEQ multiplex PCR assay. A mixture of 60 forward primers for TCR Vbeta segments and 13 reverse primers for TCR Jbeta segments was used in the multiplex PCR. As stored in TCRdb, this immuneACCESS dataset retains in-frame rearrangements with V and J assigned. A fraction of the clones does not appear; measured against another copy, unresolved V genes explain less than half of the discrepancy, and the remainder lacks a known reason. In all, the sample holds about 98,000 clones, and roughly 70% of those were seen once. The ten largest clonotypes hold about 2.5% of the sample. Sequenced input: PBMCs. The source is a middle-aged man in good health and CMV-seronegative.

The gene calls are TRBV10-2 and TRBJ2-2, with 12 nucleotides matching TRBD2. The CDR3 consists of 14 residues. The trim removed 6 bases at V and 6 bases at J, leaving 2 bases unmatched. In germline, CDR1 is WSHSY, CDR2 SAAADI. The CDR3 nucleotides are TGCGCCAGCAGGACTAGCGGGAGCCCCGGGGAGCTGTTTTTT. Protein sequence: CASRTSGSPGELFF.

This clone was seen more than once but under ten times. V usage is TRBV2 and J usage is TRBJ2-3; D unresolved. The CDR3 covers 15 residues. Germline assignment: CDR1 SNHLY and CDR2 FYNNEI. V dropped 6 bases and J dropped 2 bases, with 15 bases sitting between them. DNA for the CDR3: TGTGCCAGCAGCCCAAGAACGGTCTACACAGATACGCAGTATTTT. Its protein is CASSPRTVYTDTQYF.

A single count supports this clone. The gene calls are TRBV30 and TRBJ2-2, with 7 bases fitting TRBD1. Trimming took 8 bases from V and 0 from J; bases not matched to a gene: 6. CDR3 size: 14 residues. CDR1 is GTSNPN and CDR2 is SVGIG in the germline V gene (reference sequence). CDR3 in amino acids: CARPTGSNTGELFF. CDR3 sequence (DNA): TGTGCCCGCCCGACAGGGTCGAACACCGGGGAGCTGTTTTTT.

V is TRBV23-1 and J is TRBJ2-1, with TRBD2 matching over 8 bases. TRBV23-1 is an open reading frame, and its role is uncertain. The CDR3 spans 15 residues. V lost 5 bases, J lost 5 bases, and 8 bases stayed unmatched. CDR3 loop: CASSVAGPLDNEQFF. The DNA of the CDR3 is TGCGCCAGCAGTGTAGCGGGACCACTTGACAATGAGCAGTTCTTC.

This rearrangement joins TRBV18 to TRBJ2-6; D remains unclear. The CDR3 length is 17 residues. Germline lookup yields CDR1 KGHSH and CDR2 LQKENI. Trimming left V 1 base short and J 2 bases short, with 12 bases between. The DNA of the CDR3 is TGTGCCAGCTCACCACTATCTTTCTATACTGGGGCCAACGTCCTGACTTTC. Its protein is CASSPLSFYTGANVLTF.

Here the CDR3 reads CASSRGPANEAFF. In nucleotides, the CDR3 is TGCGCCAGCAGTCGAGGGCCAGCTAATGAAGCTTTCTTT. The chain links TRBV5-1 to TRBJ1-1; no clear D. The CDR3 runs 13 residues. With 5 bases removed from V and 7 bases from J, the gap between germline ends came to 15 bases. Germline CDR1 reads SGHRS; CDR2 reads YFSETQ.

The chain joins TRBV27 to TRBJ2-7; TRBD1 agrees at 9 bases. V was pared by 5 bases and J by 1 base, with 9 bases of the junction left unmatched. The CDR3 covers 16 residues. The germline CDR1 and CDR2 sequences are MNHEY and SMNVEV (reference sequence). The CDR3 DNA reads as TGTGCCAGCAGTAAAACCCTAGGGACAGGGTCCTACGAGCAGTACTTC. Amino acids: CASSKTLGTGSYEQYF.

Note on this clone: Other DNA sequences in the sample encode the same CDR3. The V gene is TRBV7-9, the J gene TRBJ1-1, with 7 bases that match TRBD1. Unmatched junction bases numbered 3, after V lost 3 bases and J lost 2 bases. The germline V gene has CDR1 SEHNR and CDR2 FQNEAQ (reference sequence). The CDR3 extends over 14 amino acids. The CDR3 loop reads CASSLGQLNTEAFF. The DNA for the CDR3 is TGTGCCAGCAGCTTGGGACAGCTAAACACTGAAGCTTTCTTT.

The V gene is TRBV7-8, the J gene TRBJ2-1; 7 bases line up with TRBD1. The CDR3 spans 17 residues. The V gene's germline CDR1 is SGHVS and CDR2 FQNEAQ. The J segment lost 2 bases and the V segment lost 0 bases, leaving 7 bases of the junction unmatched. The CDR3 DNA sequence: TGTGCCAGCAGCTTAGCGCCTAGACAGGGTACCTACAATGAGCAGTTCTTC. Translation: CASSLAPRQGTYNEQFF.

The genes are TRBV7-8 and TRBJ2-3; possible D gene TRBD2, 7 bases. Germline lookup yields CDR1 SGHVS and CDR2 FQNEAQ. This CDR3 has 15 amino acids. V lost 2 bases, J lost 4 bases, and 13 bases lay in between. The CDR3 loop is CASSLTGGGPDTQYF. CDR3 nucleotide sequence: TGTGCCAGCAGCTTAACGGGCGGGGGCCCAGATACGCAGTATTTT.

As to this clone: At one end, the junction sequence differs from germline, possibly due to a read error. The CDR3 region has the DNA TGTGCCAGCACACCGGTATCGCCTATGAGGGAGCAGTACTTC. Its protein product is CASTPVSPMREQYF. V is TRBV18 and J is TRBJ2-7; no firm D call. Germline loops: CDR1 KGHSH, CDR2 LQKENI. The CDR3 contains 14 residues.

The chain employs TRBV27 and TRBJ2-1; tentative D call: TRBD2 (6 bases). Per germline, CDR1 MNHEY and CDR2 SMNVEV (reference sequence). The CDR3 contains 14 residues. V was shortened by 0 bases and J by 8 bases, with 11 bases between the two germline ends. The CDR3 sequence is CASSLSLPSDEQFF. The CDR3 nucleotides are TGTGCCAGCAGTTTATCCCTTCCTAGCGATGAGCAGTTCTTC.

The gene calls are TRBV11-3 and TRBJ2-7; tentatively, D is TRBD2 (5 bases). Trimming stripped 5 bases from V and 3 bases from J, with 11 bases between. The CDR3 runs to 13 residues. CDR1 and CDR2 from the germline V gene are SGHNT and YENEEA. CDR3 region: CASSPNAGYEQYF. The CDR3 region has the DNA TGTGCCAGCAGCCCCAACGCGGGCTACGAGCAGTACTTC. The full variable domain, rest sourced from reference TRBV11-3 and TRBJ2-7, is EAGVVQSPRYKIIEKKQPVAFWCNPISGHNTLYWYLQNLGQGPELLIRYENEEAVDDSQLPKDRFSAERLKGVDSTLKIQPAELGDSAVYLCASSPNAGYEQYFGPGTRLTVT.

The genes are TRBV5-1 and TRBJ2-3; D uncertain. Per germline, CDR1 SGHRS and CDR2 YFSETQ. V was shortened by 3 bases and J by 2 bases, with 7 bases between the two germline ends. The CDR3 extends over 13 amino acids. The CDR3 DNA sequence: TGCGCCAGCAGCTACGGGTCCACAGATACGCAGTATTTT. It translates to CASSYGSTDTQYF.